The clone carrying this T cell receptor (beta chain) showed up just a few times. The data stem from a study of T cell repertoires in cytomegalovirus infection. Germline-derived CDR1 and CDR2 are SGHRS and YFSETQ. This CDR3 spans 17 amino acids. With 0 bases removed from V and 7 bases from J, the gap between germline ends came to 22 bases. TCRdb reanalysed the reads using MiXCR and keeps one entry per CDR3 protein. The data contain under 250,000 distinct CDR3 sequences, 9% to 15% of them singletons. Sequencing input: PBMCs. This chain uses TRBV5-1 with TRBJ2-5, with TRBD1 as a possible D gene (6 bases). This TCR was recovered from a human donor in good health (CMV status not recorded). Some clones in this sample may be carry-over from other donors' samples. This CDR3 reads CASSLDPGADSAGTQYF. The CDR3 region has the DNA TGCGCCAGCAGCTTGGATCCCGGCGCGGACAGCGCGGGGACCCAGTACTTC.